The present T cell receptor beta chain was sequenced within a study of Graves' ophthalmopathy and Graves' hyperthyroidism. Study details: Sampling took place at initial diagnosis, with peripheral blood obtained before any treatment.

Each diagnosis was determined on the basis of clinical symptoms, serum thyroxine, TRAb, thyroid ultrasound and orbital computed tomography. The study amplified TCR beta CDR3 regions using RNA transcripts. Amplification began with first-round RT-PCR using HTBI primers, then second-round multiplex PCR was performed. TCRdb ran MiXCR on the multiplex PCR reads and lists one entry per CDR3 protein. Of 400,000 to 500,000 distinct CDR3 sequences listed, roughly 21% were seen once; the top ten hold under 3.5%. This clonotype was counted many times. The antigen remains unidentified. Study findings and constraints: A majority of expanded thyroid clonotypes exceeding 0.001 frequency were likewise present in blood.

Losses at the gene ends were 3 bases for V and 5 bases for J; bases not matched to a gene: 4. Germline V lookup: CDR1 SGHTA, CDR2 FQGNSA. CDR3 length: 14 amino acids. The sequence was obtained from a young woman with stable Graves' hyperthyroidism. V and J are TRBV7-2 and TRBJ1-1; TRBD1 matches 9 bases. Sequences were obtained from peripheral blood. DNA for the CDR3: TGTGCCAGCAGCTTGACAGGGGGGTTGACTGAAGCTTTCTTT. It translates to CASSLTGGLTEAFF.